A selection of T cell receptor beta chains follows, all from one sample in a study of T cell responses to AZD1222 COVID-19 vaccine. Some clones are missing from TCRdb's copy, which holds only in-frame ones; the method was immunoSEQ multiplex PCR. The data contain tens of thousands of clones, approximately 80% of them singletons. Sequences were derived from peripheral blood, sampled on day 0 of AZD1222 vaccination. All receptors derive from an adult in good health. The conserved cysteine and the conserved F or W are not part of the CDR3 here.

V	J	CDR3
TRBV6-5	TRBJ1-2	ASTSLRPDNYGYT
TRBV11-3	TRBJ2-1	ASSLASQRGFNEQF
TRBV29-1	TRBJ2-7	SAVGTGSTRGYEQY
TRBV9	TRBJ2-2	ASSPPGSTGELF
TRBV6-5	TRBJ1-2	ASSYRDRDGYGYT
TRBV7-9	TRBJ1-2	ASSYRGGYT
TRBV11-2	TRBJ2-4	ASSSLKGAKNIQY
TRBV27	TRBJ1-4	ASSSLGGATGKLF
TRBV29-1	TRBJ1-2	SVYRGGSNGYT
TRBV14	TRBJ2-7	ASSHRQRPSYEQY
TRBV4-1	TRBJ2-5	ASSQGDLAGEETQY
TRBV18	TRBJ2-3	ASERGGSTDTQY
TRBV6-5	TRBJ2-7	ASSYSASGYSGQY
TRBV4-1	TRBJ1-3	ASSQGGQGNTIY
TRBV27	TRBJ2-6	ASRDPIGSGANVLT
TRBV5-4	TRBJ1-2	ASSSAGTGYGYT
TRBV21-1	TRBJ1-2	ASGSRSRGGGASPNYGYT
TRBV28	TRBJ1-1	ASSPILSRTGKNTEAF
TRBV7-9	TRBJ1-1	ASSSGTYTEAF
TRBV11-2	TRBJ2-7	ASSPVGRVGSYEQY
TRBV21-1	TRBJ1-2	ASSNVGPLQGNGYGYT
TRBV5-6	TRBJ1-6	ASIRQGETYNSPLH
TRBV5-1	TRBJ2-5	ASRADQETQY
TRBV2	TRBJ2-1	ASRGSTYNEQF
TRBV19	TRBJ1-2	ASSRATYGYT
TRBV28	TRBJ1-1	ASRPRRGTHTEAF
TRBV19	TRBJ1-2	ASSEGTGYGYT
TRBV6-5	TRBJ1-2	ASSQGQHYGYT
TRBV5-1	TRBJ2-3	ASSLSGGSTDTQY
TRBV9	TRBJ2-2	ASSGRDITGELF
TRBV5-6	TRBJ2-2	ASSLFRGAANTGELF
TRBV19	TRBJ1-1	ASTTAGGNTEAF
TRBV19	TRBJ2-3	ASTLGRAGGPGDTQY
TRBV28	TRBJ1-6	ASSFRGISPLH
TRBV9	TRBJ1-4	ASSVGDRGIEKLF
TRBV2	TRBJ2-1	ATRGGDNEQF
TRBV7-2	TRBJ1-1	ASSPGGMGTRAF
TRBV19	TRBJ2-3	ASSPGGVSSTDTQY
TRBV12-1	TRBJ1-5	ASSSNRVPSNQPQH
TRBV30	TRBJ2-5	AWSVLNRDSIGETQY
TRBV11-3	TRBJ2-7	ASSAREGVQGTYEQY
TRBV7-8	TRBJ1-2	ASSLRWQGYGYT
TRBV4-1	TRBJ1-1	ASSAHGGVNTEAF
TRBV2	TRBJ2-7	ASRRSGLTPHEQY
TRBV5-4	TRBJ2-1	ASSSAWDLLGNEQF
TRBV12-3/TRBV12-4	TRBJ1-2	ASSPGTAYGYT
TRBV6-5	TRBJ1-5	AILPGYNQPQH
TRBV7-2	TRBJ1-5	ASSSGPGQPQH
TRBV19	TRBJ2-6	ASSAKQGGVGANVLT
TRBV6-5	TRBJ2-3	ASSTAGTDTQY
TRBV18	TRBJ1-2	ASSQENYGYT
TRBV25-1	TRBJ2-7	ASPRGWGNSEQY
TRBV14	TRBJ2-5	ASSRAGRETQY
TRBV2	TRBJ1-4	ASSRGNLINEKLF
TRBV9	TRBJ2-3	ASSPDRGWTSTDTQY
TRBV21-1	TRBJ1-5	ASSKKEVGQPQH
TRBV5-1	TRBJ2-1	ASSEDLNEQF
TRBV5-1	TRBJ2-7	ASSKGTSGAYEQY
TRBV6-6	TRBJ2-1	ASGDRANEQF